Given below is one T cell receptor (beta chain) in context. TCRdb ran MiXCR on the RT-PCR reads and lists one entry per CDR3 protein. The sample consists of approximately 720,000 distinct CDR3 sequences, approximately 14% of them appearing once. This CDR3 comprises 13 residues. Trimming took off 4 bases at V and 5 bases at J, with 10 bases between the two ends. Germline V CDR1 and CDR2: SGDLS, YYNGEE. The rearrangement links TRBV9 to TRBJ2-1; D call uncertain. What was sequenced was memory CD4+ T cells from blood. The receptor was derived from a female donor in good health, serving as a healthy control. The CDR3 loop reads CASSHTWDNEQFF. The CDR3 DNA follows: TGTGCCAGCAGCCATACGTGGGACAATGAGCAGTTCTTC.